This T cell receptor beta chain was documented in a study of regulatory T cells in long-lasting Graves disease. iRepertoire HTBI primers and Arm-PCR of CDR3 regions built TCR beta libraries. TCRdb re-analysed the multiplex PCR reads in MiXCR, keeping a single row per CDR3 protein. The sample holds a few hundred thousand distinct CDR3 sequences; roughly 23% are singletons and the top ten take around a quarter. Looked up from germline, CDR1 is MNHEY and CDR2 is SVGAGI. The V gene lost 0 bases and the J gene lost 1 base, with 16 bases spanning the gap. The CDR3 spans 19 residues. Time point indicated: persistent/refractory GD, antithyroid drugs over 5 years with positive TRAb. PBMCs provided the RNA from which the TCR library was made.

The TCR was taken from a middle-aged woman with Graves disease. Sequences were derived from peripheral blood mononuclear cells (PBMCs), sampled when the disease was refractory, from a patient treated with antithyroid drugs. This chain links TRBV6-5 with TRBJ2-6; a weak D match, TRBD1 (5 bases). CDR3 region: CASSYSVSRVRSGANVLTF. CDR3 DNA: TGTGCCAGCAGTTACTCAGTCAGCAGGGTACGGTCTGGGGCCAACGTCCTGACTTTC.